The 20 T cell receptor beta chains presented below share a single source sample, sequenced in a study of shared clonotypes between healthy human individuals. TCRdb's copy holds only in-frame clones and misses some; the assay was immunoSEQ multiplex PCR. Among 850,000 to 1,200,000 clones, around 75% were seen once, and the ten largest hold roughly 1.5%. The sample consisted of memory CD4+ T cells sorted from blood. Sample subset: CD45RA-negative fraction. The receptors were sampled from a man younger than 30 in good health.

This sequence joins TRBV4-3 and TRBJ1-2; D unclear. This CDR3 spans 16 amino acids. V lost 0 bases and J lost 6, with 17 bases in between. Germline V gene sequence: CDR1 LGHNA, CDR2 YSLEER. Here the CDR3 DNA reads TGCGCCAGCAGCCAAGACCCGGGAATGGCCTGGGATGGCTACACCTTC. It translates to CASSQDPGMAWDGYTF.

The chain employs TRBV2 and TRBJ1-4; TRBD1 matches 7 bases. CDR1 is SNHLY and CDR2 is FYNNEI in the germline V gene. The CDR3 contains 15 residues. V trimming: 5 bases; J trimming: 10 bases; junction bases outside the gene matches: 13. Written as DNA, the CDR3 is TGTGCCAGCAGTTCTTTAGGGGGCTTAGGTGGAAAACTGTTTTTT. Protein product: CASSSLGGLGGKLFF. Full variable domain (outside the CDR3, taken from reference TRBV2 and TRBJ1-4): EPEVTQTPSHQVTQMGQEVILRCVPISNHLYFYWYRQILGQKVEFLVSFYNNEISEKSEIFDDQFSVERPDGSNFTLKIRSTKLEDSAMYFCASSSLGGLGGKLFFGSGTQLSVL.

This clone was recorded only once. A clone one base away is much larger, so this may be a read error. This chain joins TRBV7-3 and TRBJ2-2; no reliable D call. Germline CDR1 reads SGHTA; CDR2 reads FQGTGA. CDR3 length equals 12 residues. The V gene lost 2 bases and the J gene lost 6 bases, with 4 bases spanning the gap. The CDR3 DNA reads as TGTGCCAGCAGCTTAGGTCCCGGGGAGCTGTTTTTT. Amino acid sequence: CASSLGPGELFF.

This chain links TRBV11-2 with TRBJ2-1, with 10 bases lining up with TRBD2. From germline, CDR1 is SGHAT and CDR2 FQNNGV. The CDR3 is made up of 15 amino acids. V lost 3 bases, J lost 2 bases, and 1 base stayed unmatched. The CDR3 protein is CASSFSGRTYNEQFF. In DNA, the CDR3 is TGTGCCAGCAGCTTTAGCGGGAGGACCTACAATGAGCAGTTCTTC.

In this sample, this clone turned up a few times. This chain links TRBV11-2 with TRBJ2-4; D gene unclear. Trimming pared 4 bases from V and 8 bases from J, leaving 12 bases between. There are 13 residues in the CDR3. Germline V gene sequence: CDR1 SGHAT, CDR2 FQNNGV. The CDR3 nucleotides are TGTGCCAGCAGCTCCCCCTCGGTTTACATTCAGTACTTC. Translating gives CASSSPSVYIQYF. Together with reference TRBV11-2 and TRBJ2-4, the CDR3 gives the full variable domain: EAGVAQSPRYKIIEKRQSVAFWCNPISGHATLYWYQQILGQGPKLLIQFQNNGVVDDSQLPKDRFSAERLKGVDSTLKIQPAKLEDSAVYLCASSSPSVYIQYFGAGTRLSVL.

V and J are TRBV2 and TRBJ2-2; D may be TRBD1 (5 bases). Trimming cost V 4 bases and J 5 bases, with 8 bases left between them. Germline values: CDR1 SNHLY, CDR2 FYNNEI. The CDR3 is 13 amino acids. CDR3 protein: CASSGKGTGELFF. CDR3 DNA sequence: TGTGCCAGCAGTGGGAAGGGGACCGGGGAGCTGTTTTTT.

This chain connects TRBV5-4 to TRBJ2-3, with 12 bases lining up with TRBD2. CDR1 is SGHNT and CDR2 is YYREEE in the germline V gene (reference sequence). J lost 3 bases, V lost 1 base, and 3 bases had no gene match. The CDR3 covers 16 residues. This CDR3 is CASSLPSGRGTDTQYF. For the CDR3, the DNA is TGTGCCAGCAGCTTGCCTAGCGGGAGGGGAACAGATACGCAGTATTTT.

The chain combines TRBV7-3 with TRBJ2-7; 7 bases map to TRBD2. Losses at the gene ends were 3 bases for V and 0 bases for J; bases not matched to a gene: 5. This CDR3 has 15 amino acids. Germline assignment: CDR1 SGHTA and CDR2 FQGTGA. The chain's CDR3 is CASSFSGGLSYEQYF. The DNA of the CDR3 is TGTGCCAGCAGCTTCTCGGGGGGACTCTCCTACGAGCAGTACTTC.

About this clone: A far more abundant clone sits one base away, making this likely a read error. This sample also contains other DNA sequences that code for the same CDR3. This chain uses TRBV7-2 with TRBJ2-6; D is unclear. The germline CDR1 and CDR2 sequences are SGHTA and FQGNSA. Trimming pared 1 base from V and 0 bases from J, leaving 4 bases between. The CDR3 totals 15 residues. CDR3 DNA: TGTGCCAGCAGCTTAGATAGCTCTGGGGCCAACGTCCTGACTTTC. It translates to CASSLDSSGANVLTF.

J is TRBJ1-2 and V is TRBV18; D perhaps matches TRBD1 (5 bases). The germline V and J ends were trimmed by 3 bases and 8 bases, with 19 bases remaining between them. Germline CDR1 is KGHSH and CDR2 is LQKENI. The CDR3 consists of 15 residues. DNA of the CDR3: TGTGCCAGCTCACCCGGACCCGGGGCTCTCGGGGGCTACACCTTC. Protein: CASSPGPGALGGYTF. The full variable domain, with the rest looked up from reference TRBV18 and TRBJ1-2, is NAGVMQNPRHLVRRRGQEARLRCSPMKGHSHVYWYRQLPEEGLKFMVYLQKENIIDESGMPKERFSAEFPKEGPSILRIQQVVRGDSAAYFCASSPGPGALGGYTFGSGTRLTVV.

In its sample, this clone was seen once. The rearrangement joins TRBV5-1 to TRBJ1-2, with D possibly TRBD1 on 6 matching bases. This CDR3 has 13 amino acids. The V gene lost 2 bases and the J gene lost 8 bases, with 13 bases spanning the gap. Germline CDR1 SGHRS, CDR2 YFSETQ. CDR3 sequence (DNA): TGCGCCAGCAGCTTAATCTTACAGGGAGGCTACACCTTC. It codes for CASSLILQGGYTF.

The chain employs TRBV11-2 and TRBJ2-1, with TRBD1 matching over 8 bases. CDR1 is SGHAT, CDR2 FQNNGV, per germline. V lost 5 bases, J lost 6 bases, and 12 bases stayed unmatched. The CDR3 loop spans 16 amino acids. The CDR3 DNA follows: TGTGCCAGCAGCCACCGGACAGGGCCAACCTTCAATGAGCAGTTCTTC. Protein sequence: CASSHRTGPTFNEQFF.

V gene TRBV7-2 combines with J gene TRBJ2-1; D is ambiguous. The CDR3 totals 11 residues. Trimming removed 5 bases at V and 4 bases at J, with 3 bases between. Germline V CDR1 and CDR2: SGHTA, FQGNSA. CDR3 loop: CASSIYNEQFF. The CDR3 DNA follows: TGTGCCAGCAGCATATACAATGAGCAGTTCTTC. The full variable domain, rest sourced from reference TRBV7-2 and TRBJ2-1, is GAGVSQSPSNKVTEKGKDVELRCDPISGHTALYWYRQSLGQGLEFLIYFQGNSAPDKSGLPSDRFSAERTGGSVSTLTIQRTQQEDSAVYLCASSIYNEQFFGPGTRLTVL.

The genes are TRBV5-4 and TRBJ2-7; 14 nucleotides agree with TRBD2. This CDR3 is built from 16 residues. Per germline, CDR1 SGHNT and CDR2 YYREEE (reference sequence). With 3 bases clipped from V and 5 bases from J, the junction kept 7 bases outside the gene matches. The CDR3 DNA sequence: TGTGCCAGCAGCTGGGGGGGACTAGCGGGAGACCACGAGCAGTACTTC. Protein product: CASSWGGLAGDHEQYF.

The chain carries TRBV30 and TRBJ1-2; D gene unclear. Trimming left V 2 bases short and J 1 base short, with 8 bases between. Germline V gene sequence: CDR1 GTSNPN, CDR2 SVGIG (reference sequence). The CDR3 covers 13 residues. The CDR3 DNA follows: TGTGCCTGGAGTCACAGTTTTAACTATGGCTACACCTTC. This encodes CAWSHSFNYGYTF.

There are a few counts of this clone. CDR3 residues: CASSAWGYTEAFF. As DNA, the CDR3 is TGCGCCAGCAGTGCGTGGGGATACACTGAAGCTTTCTTT. The V gene is TRBV10-2, the J gene TRBJ1-1; unclear D gene. The CDR3 extends over 13 amino acids. Trimming stripped 4 bases from V and 3 bases from J, with 9 bases between. CDR1 and CDR2 (germline): WSHSY, SAAADI.

V is TRBV7-9 and J is TRBJ1-2, with D hard to call. V lost 3 bases to trimming and J lost 4 bases, with 18 bases between them. CDR1 is SEHNR and CDR2 is FQNEAQ in the germline V gene (reference sequence). CDR3 length: 16 amino acids. As DNA, the CDR3 is TGTGCCAGCAGCTTTGGTACGGTAGGGCTGGGCTATGGCTACACCTTC. It encodes CASSFGTVGLGYGYTF.

The chain combines TRBV19 with TRBJ1-2, with a weak D call TRBD1 (6 bases). The CDR3 consists of 15 residues. CDR1 and CDR2 (germline): LNHDA, SQIVND (reference sequence). V was trimmed by 1 base and J by 0 bases, leaving 9 bases between them. DNA for the CDR3: TGTGCCAGTAGTATAGTCACAGGGCCTAACTATGGCTACACCTTC. Translation: CASSIVTGPNYGYTF.

The chain employs TRBV5-1 and TRBJ2-1; 9 nucleotides align to TRBD2. Per the germline V gene, CDR1 is SGHRS and CDR2 is YFSETQ. The V gene end was trimmed by 5 bases and the J gene end by 8 bases; junction bases not matched to a gene: 14. The CDR3 extends over 16 amino acids. Here the CDR3 reads CASSVLPAGGWDEQFF. CDR3 nucleotides: TGCGCCAGCAGTGTCCTTCCTGCGGGAGGGTGGGATGAGCAGTTCTTC.

This sequence joins TRBV5-5 and TRBJ2-2, with D possibly called TRBD1 or TRBD2 (5 bases each). The CDR3 spans 16 residues. Germline V gives CDR1 SGHKS, CDR2 YYEKEE (reference sequence). V gave up 4 bases and J gave up 2 bases, with 15 bases separating them. The CDR3 sequence is CASSIAPRGNTGELFF. For the CDR3, the DNA is TGTGCCAGCAGCATAGCTCCGAGGGGAAACACCGGGGAGCTGTTTTTT.